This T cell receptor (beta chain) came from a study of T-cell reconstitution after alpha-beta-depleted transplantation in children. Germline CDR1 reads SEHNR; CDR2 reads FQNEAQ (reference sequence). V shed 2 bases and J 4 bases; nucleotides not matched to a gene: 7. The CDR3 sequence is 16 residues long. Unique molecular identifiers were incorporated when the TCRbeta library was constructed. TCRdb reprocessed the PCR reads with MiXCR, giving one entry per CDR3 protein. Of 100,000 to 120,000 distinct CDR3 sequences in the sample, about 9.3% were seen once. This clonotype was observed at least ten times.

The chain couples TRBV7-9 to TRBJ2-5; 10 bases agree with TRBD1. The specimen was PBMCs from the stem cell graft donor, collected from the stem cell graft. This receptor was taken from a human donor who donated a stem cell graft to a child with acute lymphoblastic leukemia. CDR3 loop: CASSLLGQGLGETQYF. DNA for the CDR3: TGTGCCAGCAGCTTATTGGGACAGGGGCTGGGAGAGACCCAGTACTTC.